A selection of T cell receptor beta chains follows, all from one sample in a study of T-cell reconstitution after alpha-beta-depleted transplantation in children. TCRdb passed the PCR reads through MiXCR, listing each CDR3 protein once. The sample carries roughly 190,000 distinct CDR3 sequences, 14% to 15% recorded once. Sequencing used PBMCs from the stem cell graft donor, obtained from the stem cell graft. The receptor set was obtained from a human donor who donated a stem cell graft to a child with acute lymphoblastic leukemia. Each CDR3 is given with its conserved first and last residue. A D gene is named only where the DNA matches it firmly. Clone size is stated in some rows and not others, as once, few, many or a class when expanded.

cdr3_length d_call j_call clone_size v_call cdr3_aa cdr3_nt
12 - TRBJ2-1 many TRBV7-8 CASSFVLNEQFF TGTGCCAGCAGCTTCGTCCTCAATGAGCAGTTCTTC
15 - TRBJ2-7 many TRBV28 CASSLIARGSASRDF TGTGCCAGCAGTTTAATCGCGAGGGGGTCGGCTAGCAGGGACTTC
13 TRBD1 TRBJ2-1 many TRBV28 CASINRGADEQFF TGTGCCAGTATCAACAGGGGGGCAGATGAGCAGTTCTTC
16 TRBD1 TRBJ1-1 many TRBV7-8 CASSLEQGAGGTEAFF TGTGCCAGCAGCTTAGAACAGGGGGCGGGTGGCACTGAAGCTTTCTTT
15 - TRBJ2-5 few TRBV7-9 CASSTSGRERETQYF TGTGCCAGCAGCACCTCTGGTAGGGAGAGGGAGACCCAGTACTTC
17 - TRBJ2-1 - TRBV12-3/TRBV12-4 CASSLPSDRAYYNEQFF TGTGCCAGCAGTTTACCCTCGGACAGAGCTTATTACAATGAGCAGTTCTTC
18 - TRBJ2-2 - TRBV2 CASSEAPGLYSNTGELFF TGTGCCAGCAGTGAAGCCCCCGGACTTTATTCGAACACCGGGGAGCTGTTTTTT
13 TRBD2 TRBJ2-1 many TRBV6-1 CASSGLGGDEQFF TGTGCCAGCAGTGGATTGGGAGGGGATGAGCAGTTCTTC
14 - TRBJ2-7 many TRBV9 CASSVGRERREQYF TGTGCCAGCAGCGTAGGACGGGAACGGCGCGAGCAGTACTTC
14 TRBD1 TRBJ1-1 many TRBV12-3/TRBV12-4 CASSSGTGRSEAFF TGTGCCAGCAGTTCCGGGACAGGGAGGAGTGAAGCTTTCTTT
15 - TRBJ2-3 - TRBV20-1 CSAPRQEASTDTQYF TGCAGTGCCCCCCGGCAGGAAGCCAGCACAGATACGCAGTATTTT
15 - TRBJ2-1 many TRBV5-1 CASSMAGRSYNEQFF TGCGCCAGCAGCATGGCGGGCCGCTCCTACAATGAGCAGTTCTTC
16 TRBD2 TRBJ2-5 many TRBV12-3/TRBV12-4 CASSYRGTRSSETQYF TGTGCCAGCAGCTACCGTGGGACTAGGTCGTCGGAGACCCAGTACTTC
14 - TRBJ2-3 many TRBV5-1 CASSVGSPEDTQYF TGCGCCAGCAGCGTGGGCAGCCCTGAAGATACGCAGTATTTT
19 - TRBJ2-6 few TRBV10-3 CAISGGTRPQKGGANVLTF TGTGCCATCAGTGGGGGCACCCGTCCACAAAAGGGGGGGGCCAACGTCCTGACTTTC
16 - TRBJ2-7 many TRBV5-6 CASSLAVGIYVYEQYF TGTGCCAGCAGCTTGGCCGTAGGGATTTATGTTTACGAGCAGTACTTC
13 - TRBJ1-1 many TRBV30 CAWSVAVSRGAFF TGTGCCTGGAGTGTAGCCGTTTCTCGGGGAGCTTTCTTT
14 TRBD1 TRBJ2-1 many TRBV3-1 CASSSQGPGNEQFF TGTGCCAGCAGCTCACAGGGGCCAGGAAATGAGCAGTTCTTC
17 TRBD2 TRBJ2-1 - TRBV11-2 CASSLGALAGSYNEQFF TGTGCCAGCAGCTTAGGGGCACTAGCGGGAAGCTACAATGAGCAGTTCTTC
12 - TRBJ1-1 many TRBV20-1 CSARQGFTEAFF TGCAGTGCTAGGCAGGGATTCACTGAAGCTTTCTTT
15 - TRBJ2-1 - TRBV27 CASSPGTIKPSEQFF TGTGCCAGCAGTCCCGGGACCATAAAGCCCAGTGAGCAGTTCTTC
14 - TRBJ2-7 many TRBV7-2 CASSLRVVSYEQYF TGTGCCAGCAGCTTACGGGTAGTCAGCTACGAGCAGTACTTC
15 TRBD1 TRBJ1-2 - TRBV5-4 CASSQDRGTNYGYTF TGTGCCAGCAGCCAGGACAGGGGAACTAACTATGGCTACACCTTC
16 - TRBJ2-7 many TRBV10-3 CAISESIVRRDYEQYF TGTGCCATCAGTGAGTCGATAGTTCGTAGGGACTACGAGCAGTACTTC
14 TRBD2 TRBJ2-1 many TRBV20-1 CSARTSGVDNEQFF TGCAGTGCTAGAACTAGCGGGGTCGACAATGAGCAGTTCTTC
14 - TRBJ2-1 many TRBV12-3/TRBV12-4 CASSLLAAKTEQFF TGTGCCAGCAGTTTACTGGCTGCCAAAACGGAGCAGTTCTTC
11 - TRBJ1-2 few TRBV29-1 CSVRAGYGYTF TGCAGCGTCCGTGCGGGCTATGGCTACACCTTC
18 - TRBJ2-1 many TRBV12-3/TRBV12-4 CASIRGTSGLESYNEQFF TGTGCCAGCATTAGAGGAACGAGCGGGCTCGAATCCTACAATGAGCAGTTCTTC
17 TRBD2 TRBJ2-3 many TRBV11-1 CASSFPSTSGITDTQYF TGTGCCAGCAGCTTTCCCTCGACTAGCGGGATCACAGATACGCAGTATTTT
15 - TRBJ2-3 - TRBV20-1 CSARKELTKADTQYF TGCAGTGCTAGAAAGGAACTCACAAAGGCAGATACGCAGTATTTT
16 TRBD1 TRBJ1-2 - TRBV15 CATSSVPGTGDYGYTF TGTGCCACCAGCAGTGTGCCCGGGACAGGGGACTATGGCTACACCTTC
19 TRBD1 TRBJ1-1 many TRBV5-1 CASRSKNDRAEPVNTEAFF TGCGCCAGCAGGTCGAAGAATGACAGGGCGGAACCCGTGAACACTGAAGCTTTCTTT
14 TRBD2 TRBJ2-1 many TRBV12-3/TRBV12-4 CASTPSGRGSEQFF TGTGCCAGCACACCTAGCGGGAGGGGTAGTGAGCAGTTCTTC
17 TRBD2 TRBJ2-2 - TRBV5-4 CASSLGWTSGNTGELFF TGTGCCAGCAGCTTGGGATGGACTAGCGGGAACACCGGGGAGCTGTTTTTT
14 TRBD1 TRBJ1-1 - TRBV7-6 CASSTRTGSTEAFF TGTGCCAGCAGCACCCGGACAGGGAGCACTGAAGCTTTCTTT
13 TRBD2 TRBJ2-7 - TRBV7-6 CASSTSGPHEQYF TGTGCCAGCTCGACTAGCGGGCCCCACGAGCAGTACTTC
13 - TRBJ2-2 many TRBV5-1 CASSFKGTGELFF TGCGCCAGCAGCTTTAAGGGCACCGGGGAGCTGTTTTTT
14 - TRBJ1-5 - TRBV19 CASSRTFWNQPQHF TGTGCCAGTTCTCGGACATTTTGGAATCAGCCCCAGCATTTT
13 - TRBJ2-7 many TRBV5-1 CASTPSPSYEQYF TGCGCCAGCACCCCGAGCCCTTCCTACGAGCAGTACTTC
15 - TRBJ2-7 - TRBV6-5 CASSYSAFTSYEQYF TGTGCCAGCAGTTATTCAGCGTTCACCAGCTACGAGCAGTACTTC
9 - TRBJ2-1 many TRBV18 CASSHEQFF TGTGCCAGCTCACATGAGCAGTTCTTC
16 TRBD2 TRBJ2-3 - TRBV20-1 CSARDSSGRATDTQYF TGCAGTGCTAGAGATTCTAGCGGGAGAGCTACAGATACGCAGTATTTT
13 - TRBJ2-1 many TRBV5-1 CASSLSRVDEQFF TGCGCCAGCAGCTTGTCCAGGGTAGATGAGCAGTTCTTC
17 - TRBJ2-3 many TRBV27 CASSLVTVGTRPDTQYF TGTGCCAGCAGTTTGGTCACAGTCGGGACCCGGCCGGATACGCAGTATTTT
15 TRBD1 TRBJ2-7 - TRBV5-1 CASRAGTAGKNEQYF TGCGCCAGCAGGGCTGGGACAGCCGGCAAGAACGAGCAGTACTTC
17 - TRBJ1-5 - TRBV12-3/TRBV12-4 CASSFRMGVTSNQPQHF TGTGCCAGCAGTTTCCGGATGGGAGTTACTAGCAATCAGCCCCAGCATTTT
15 TRBD1 TRBJ2-4 many TRBV7-9 CASSSDRLAKNIQYF TGTGCCAGCAGCTCGGACAGGCTAGCCAAAAACATTCAGTACTTC
14 - TRBJ2-7 many TRBV28 CASSLPTGTRKQYF TGTGCCAGCAGCCTACCCACCGGGACAAGAAAGCAGTACTTC
13 - TRBJ1-1 many TRBV6-5 CASSYSVDAEAFF TGTGCCAGCAGTTACTCGGTAGACGCTGAAGCTTTCTTT
19 - TRBJ1-1 few TRBV7-8 CASSLKRARGRSMNTEAFF TGTGCCAGCAGCTTAAAAAGGGCCAGGGGCCGTTCGATGAACACTGAAGCTTTCTTT
12 - TRBJ2-1 many TRBV12-3/TRBV12-4 CASSPRPEEQFF TGTGCCAGCAGTCCCCGGCCGGAGGAGCAGTTCTTC